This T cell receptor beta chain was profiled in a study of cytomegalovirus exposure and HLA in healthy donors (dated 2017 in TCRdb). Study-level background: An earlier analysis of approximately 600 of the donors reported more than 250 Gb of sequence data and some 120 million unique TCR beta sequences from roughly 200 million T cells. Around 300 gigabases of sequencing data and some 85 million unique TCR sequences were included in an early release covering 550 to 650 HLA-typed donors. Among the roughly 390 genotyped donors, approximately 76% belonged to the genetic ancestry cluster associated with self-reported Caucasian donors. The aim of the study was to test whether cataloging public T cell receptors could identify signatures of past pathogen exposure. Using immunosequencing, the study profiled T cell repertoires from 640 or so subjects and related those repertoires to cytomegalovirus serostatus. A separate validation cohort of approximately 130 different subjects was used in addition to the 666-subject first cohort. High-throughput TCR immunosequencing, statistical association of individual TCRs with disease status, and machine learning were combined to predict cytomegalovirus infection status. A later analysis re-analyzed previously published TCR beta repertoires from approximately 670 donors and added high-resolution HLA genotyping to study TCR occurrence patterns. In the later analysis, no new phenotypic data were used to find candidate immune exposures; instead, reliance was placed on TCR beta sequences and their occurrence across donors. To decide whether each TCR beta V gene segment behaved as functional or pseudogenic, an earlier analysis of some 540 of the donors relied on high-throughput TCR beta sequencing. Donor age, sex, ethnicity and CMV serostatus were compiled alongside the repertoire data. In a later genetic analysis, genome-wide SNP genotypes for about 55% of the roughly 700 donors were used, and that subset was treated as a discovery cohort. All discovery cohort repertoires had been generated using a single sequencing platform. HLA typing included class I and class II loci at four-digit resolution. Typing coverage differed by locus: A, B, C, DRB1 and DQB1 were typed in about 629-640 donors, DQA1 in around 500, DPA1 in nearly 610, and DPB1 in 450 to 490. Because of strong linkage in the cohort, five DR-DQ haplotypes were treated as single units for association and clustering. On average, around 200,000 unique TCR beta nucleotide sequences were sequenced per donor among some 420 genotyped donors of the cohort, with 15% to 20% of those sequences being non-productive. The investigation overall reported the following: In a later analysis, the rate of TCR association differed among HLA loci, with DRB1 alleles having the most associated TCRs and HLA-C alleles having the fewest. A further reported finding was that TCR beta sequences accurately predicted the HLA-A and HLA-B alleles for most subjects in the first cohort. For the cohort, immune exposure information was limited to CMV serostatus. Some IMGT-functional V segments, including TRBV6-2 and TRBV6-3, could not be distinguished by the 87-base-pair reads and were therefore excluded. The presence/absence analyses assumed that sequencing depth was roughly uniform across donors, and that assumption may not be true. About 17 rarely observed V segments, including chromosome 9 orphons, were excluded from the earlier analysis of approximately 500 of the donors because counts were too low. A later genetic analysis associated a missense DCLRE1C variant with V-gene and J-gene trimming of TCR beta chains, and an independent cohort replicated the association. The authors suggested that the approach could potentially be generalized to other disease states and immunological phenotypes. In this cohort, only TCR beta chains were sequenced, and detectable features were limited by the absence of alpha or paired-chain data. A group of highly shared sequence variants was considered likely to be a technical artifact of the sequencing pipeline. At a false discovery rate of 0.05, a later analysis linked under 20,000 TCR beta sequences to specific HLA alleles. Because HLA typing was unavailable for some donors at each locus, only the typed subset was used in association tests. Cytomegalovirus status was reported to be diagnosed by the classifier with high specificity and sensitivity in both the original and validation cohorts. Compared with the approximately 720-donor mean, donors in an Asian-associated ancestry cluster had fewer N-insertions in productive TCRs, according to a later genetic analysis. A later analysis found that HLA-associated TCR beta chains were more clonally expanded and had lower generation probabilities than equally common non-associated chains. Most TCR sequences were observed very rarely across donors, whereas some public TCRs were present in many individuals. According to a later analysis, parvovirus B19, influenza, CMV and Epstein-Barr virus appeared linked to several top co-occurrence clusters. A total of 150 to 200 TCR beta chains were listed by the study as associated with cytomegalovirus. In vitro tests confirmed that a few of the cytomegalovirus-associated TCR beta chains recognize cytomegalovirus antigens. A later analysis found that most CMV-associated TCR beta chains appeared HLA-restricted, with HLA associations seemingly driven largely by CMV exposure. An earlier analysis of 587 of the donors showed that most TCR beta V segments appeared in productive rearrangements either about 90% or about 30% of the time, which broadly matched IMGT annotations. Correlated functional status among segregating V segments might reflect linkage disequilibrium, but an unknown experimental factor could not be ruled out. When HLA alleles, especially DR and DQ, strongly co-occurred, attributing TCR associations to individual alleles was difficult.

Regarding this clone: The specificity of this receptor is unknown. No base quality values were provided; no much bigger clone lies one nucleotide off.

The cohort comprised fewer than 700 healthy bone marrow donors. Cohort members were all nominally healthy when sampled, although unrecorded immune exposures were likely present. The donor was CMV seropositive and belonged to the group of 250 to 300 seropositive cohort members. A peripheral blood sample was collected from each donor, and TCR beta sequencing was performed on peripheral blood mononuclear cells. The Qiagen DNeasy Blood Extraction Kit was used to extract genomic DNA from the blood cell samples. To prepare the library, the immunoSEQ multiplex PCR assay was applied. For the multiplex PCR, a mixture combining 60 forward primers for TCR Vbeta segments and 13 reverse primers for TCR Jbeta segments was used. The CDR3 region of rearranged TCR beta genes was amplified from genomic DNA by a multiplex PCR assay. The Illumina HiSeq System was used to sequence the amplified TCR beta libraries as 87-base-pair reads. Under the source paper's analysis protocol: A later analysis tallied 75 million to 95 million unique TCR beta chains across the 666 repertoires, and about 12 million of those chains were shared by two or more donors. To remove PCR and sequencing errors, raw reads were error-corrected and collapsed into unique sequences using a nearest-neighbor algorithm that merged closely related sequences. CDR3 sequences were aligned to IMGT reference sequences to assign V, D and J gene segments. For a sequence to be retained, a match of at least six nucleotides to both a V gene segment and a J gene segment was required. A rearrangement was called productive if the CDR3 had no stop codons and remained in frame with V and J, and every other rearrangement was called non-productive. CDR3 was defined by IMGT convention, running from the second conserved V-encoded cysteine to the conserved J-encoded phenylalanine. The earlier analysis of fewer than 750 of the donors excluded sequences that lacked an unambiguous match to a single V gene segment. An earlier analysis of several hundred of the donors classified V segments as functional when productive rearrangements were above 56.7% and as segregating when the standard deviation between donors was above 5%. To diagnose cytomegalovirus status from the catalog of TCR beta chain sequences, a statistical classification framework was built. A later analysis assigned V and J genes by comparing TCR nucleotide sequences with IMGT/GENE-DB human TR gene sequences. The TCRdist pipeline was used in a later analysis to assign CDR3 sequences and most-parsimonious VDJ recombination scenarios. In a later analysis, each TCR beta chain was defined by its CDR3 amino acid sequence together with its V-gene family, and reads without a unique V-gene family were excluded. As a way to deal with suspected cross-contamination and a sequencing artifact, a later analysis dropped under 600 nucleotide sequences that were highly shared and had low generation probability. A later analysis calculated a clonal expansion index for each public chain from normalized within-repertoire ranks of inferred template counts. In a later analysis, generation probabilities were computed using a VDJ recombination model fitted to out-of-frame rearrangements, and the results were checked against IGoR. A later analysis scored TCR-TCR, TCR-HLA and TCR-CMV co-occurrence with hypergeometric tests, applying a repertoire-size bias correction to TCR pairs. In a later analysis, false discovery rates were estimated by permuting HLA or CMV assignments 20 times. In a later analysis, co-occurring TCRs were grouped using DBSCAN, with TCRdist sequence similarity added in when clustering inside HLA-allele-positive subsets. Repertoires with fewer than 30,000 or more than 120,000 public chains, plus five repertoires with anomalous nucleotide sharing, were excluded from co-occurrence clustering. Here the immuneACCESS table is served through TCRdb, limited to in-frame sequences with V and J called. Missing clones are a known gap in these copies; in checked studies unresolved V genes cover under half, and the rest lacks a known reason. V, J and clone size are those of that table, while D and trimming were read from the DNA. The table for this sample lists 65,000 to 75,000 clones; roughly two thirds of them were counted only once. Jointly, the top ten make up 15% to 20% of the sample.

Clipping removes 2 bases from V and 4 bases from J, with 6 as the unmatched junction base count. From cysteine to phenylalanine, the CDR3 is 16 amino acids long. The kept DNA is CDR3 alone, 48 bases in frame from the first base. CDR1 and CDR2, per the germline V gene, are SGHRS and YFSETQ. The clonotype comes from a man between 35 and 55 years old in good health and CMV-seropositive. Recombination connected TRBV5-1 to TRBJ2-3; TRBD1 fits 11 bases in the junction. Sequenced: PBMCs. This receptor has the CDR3 CASSFDGTGGSDTQYF. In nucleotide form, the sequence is TGCGCCAGCAGCTTTGACGGGACAGGGGGTTCAGATACGCAGTATTTT.